The T cell receptor (beta chain) under discussion was sequenced for a study of cytomegalovirus exposure and HLA in healthy donors. Whole-study results and caveats: Follow-up analysis seemed to connect common viral pathogens with several of the most significant clusters identified. In a later analysis, an Asian-associated ancestry cluster reportedly showed fewer N-insertions than the approximately 620-donor mean.

To note about this clone: Its antigen is not identified.

PCR amplification relied on 60 Vbeta primers (plus 13 Jbeta primers). Repertoires were generated with immunoSEQ multiplex PCR, while TCRdb's copy carries only in-frame clones and drops some. This table has some 67,000 clones, roughly nine tenths appearing once. The sequence came from a woman aged 25 to 39 in good health and CMV-seropositive. Sequences were obtained from PBMCs.

CDR3 DNA sequence: TGTGCCAGCAGTTTAAGGCCGGGACTAGCGAACTCCTACGAGCAGTACTTC. Its protein product is CASSLRPGLANSYEQYF. The chain is built from TRBV27 and TRBJ2-7; 10 nucleotides match TRBD2. Losses at the gene ends were 2 bases for V and 0 bases for J; bases not matched to a gene: 7. This CDR3 has 17 amino acids. Per the germline V gene, CDR1 is MNHEY and CDR2 is SMNVEV (reference sequence).